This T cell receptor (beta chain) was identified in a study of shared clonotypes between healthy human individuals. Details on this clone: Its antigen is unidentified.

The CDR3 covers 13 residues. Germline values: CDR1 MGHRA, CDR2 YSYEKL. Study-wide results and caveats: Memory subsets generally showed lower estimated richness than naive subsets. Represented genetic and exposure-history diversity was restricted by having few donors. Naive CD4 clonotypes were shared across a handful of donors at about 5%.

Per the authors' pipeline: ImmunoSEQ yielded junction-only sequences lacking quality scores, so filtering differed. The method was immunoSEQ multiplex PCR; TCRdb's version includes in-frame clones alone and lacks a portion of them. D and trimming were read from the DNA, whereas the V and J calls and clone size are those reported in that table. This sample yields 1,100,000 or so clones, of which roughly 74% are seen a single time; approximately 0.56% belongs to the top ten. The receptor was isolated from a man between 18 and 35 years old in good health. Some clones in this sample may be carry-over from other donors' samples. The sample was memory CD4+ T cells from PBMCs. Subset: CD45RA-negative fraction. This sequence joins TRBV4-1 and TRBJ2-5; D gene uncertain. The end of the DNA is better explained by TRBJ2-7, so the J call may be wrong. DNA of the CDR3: TGCGCCAGCAGCCAACTAGTGGGGTACGAGCAGTACTTC. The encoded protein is CASSQLVGYEQYF.